The entry below gives a single TCR beta chain sequence along with its context. CDR3 length: 14 amino acids. Germline V CDR1 and CDR2: SGHTA, FQGNSA. V was cut by 1 base and J by 0 bases, with 5 bases left in between. This record comes from a study of blood T cells in healthy people across ages. PCR was performed a second time for roughly 6 to 12 cycles using a sample-barcoded 5' primer and a J-beta primer mix. One entry per CDR3 protein results from TCRdb running MiXCR on the 5' RACE reads. The data contain approximately 780,000 distinct CDR3 sequences, about a quarter of them singletons. The sample was also linked to a second study, of T cells of mothers and their children.

The sample consisted of blood. J is TRBJ2-3 and V is TRBV7-2; D gene uncertain. This clonotype originated in a boy younger than 18 in good health. CDR3 protein: CASSLGISTDTQYF. In DNA, the CDR3 is TGTGCCAGCAGCTTAGGGATTAGCACAGATACGCAGTATTTT.